The sequence of this TCR beta chain was determined in a study of T cells in Graves' hyperthyroidism and ophthalmopathy. Study findings and constraints: Blood also showed most of the thyroid clonotypes that were expanded above 0.001.

Graves' hyperthyroidism qualified as stable when ophthalmopathy did not progress within 18 months. Diagnostic decisions used clinical symptoms, serum thyroxine and TRAb, thyroid ultrasound and orbital computed tomography. Amplification of TCR beta CDR3 regions used RNA as the template. Using the HTBI primer set, a first-round RT-PCR was run on the TCR CDR3. From the multiplex PCR reads, TCRdb called clonotypes with MiXCR, one entry per CDR3 protein. This table has hundreds of thousands of distinct CDR3 sequences, roughly 46% appearing once. As for this clonotype: As yet, its antigen is unknown.

Germline V gene data show CDR1 as SGHVS and CDR2 as FNYEAQ. Germline trimming cut 5 bases from V and 3 bases from J; bases unmatched to any gene: 12. The CDR3 runs to 16 residues. The chain recombines TRBV7-6 with TRBJ2-7; 8 bases agree with TRBD2. Sequenced sample: peripheral blood or thyroid tissue (not recorded which). The receptor's source is a woman between 18 and 29 years old with Graves' hyperthyroidism. CDR3 protein: CASSRWDGRAGYEQYF. The DNA of the CDR3 is TGTGCCAGCAGCCGGTGGGACGGGAGGGCCGGCTACGAGCAGTACTTC.